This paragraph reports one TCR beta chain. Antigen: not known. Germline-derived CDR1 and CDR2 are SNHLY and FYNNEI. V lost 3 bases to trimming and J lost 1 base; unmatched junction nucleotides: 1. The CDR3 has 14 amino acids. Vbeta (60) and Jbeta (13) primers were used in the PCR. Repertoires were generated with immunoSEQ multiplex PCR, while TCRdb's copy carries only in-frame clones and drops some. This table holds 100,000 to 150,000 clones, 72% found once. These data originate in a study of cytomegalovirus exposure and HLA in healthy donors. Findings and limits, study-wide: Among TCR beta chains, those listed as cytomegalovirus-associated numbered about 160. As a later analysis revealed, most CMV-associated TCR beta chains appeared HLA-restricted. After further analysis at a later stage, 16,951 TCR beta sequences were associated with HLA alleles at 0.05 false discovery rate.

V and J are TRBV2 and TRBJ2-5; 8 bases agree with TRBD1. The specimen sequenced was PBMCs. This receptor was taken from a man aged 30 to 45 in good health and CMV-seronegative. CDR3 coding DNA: TGTGCCAGCAGTGAGGACAGGGTCCAAGAGACCCAGTACTTC. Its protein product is CASSEDRVQETQYF. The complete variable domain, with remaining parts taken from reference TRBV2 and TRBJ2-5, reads EPEVTQTPSHQVTQMGQEVILRCVPISNHLYFYWYRQILGQKVEFLVSFYNNEISEKSEIFDDQFSVERPDGSNFTLKIRSTKLEDSAMYFCASSEDRVQETQYFGPGTRLLVL.